This T cell receptor (beta chain) was observed in a study of control samples from healthy donors and cancer patients (dated by TCRdb to the early 2020s). The junction shows trimming of 4 bases on V and 5 bases on J, and the gene matches do not reach 5 bases of it. The germline V gene sets CDR1 to SGHRS and CDR2 to YFSETQ. The CDR3 goes from the cysteine to the phenylalanine over 15 residues. This entry keeps only the CDR3 DNA: 45 bases, framed from base 1. A word on this clone: Its antigen has not been determined. Base qualities are not recorded, but no much larger clone differs from it by a single base.

Libraries were prepared through the immunoSEQ multiplex PCR assay. TCRdb provides this immuneACCESS table in a form limited to in-frame rearrangements. Some clones are lacking; in checked studies, under half of them reflect an unresolved V gene, and why the rest are absent is not known. The sample table records fewer than 70,000 clones; about 80% of these occur just once. The ten largest clonotypes hold approximately 2.9% of the sample. This chain joins TRBV5-1 to TRBJ2-3; TRBD2 matches 12 bases in the middle. The material sequenced was PBMCs. This clonotype was obtained from a woman between 45 and 65 years old with lung cancer. The sequenced DNA is TGCGCCAGCAGCCCCGGACTAGCGGGGCTAGATACGCAGTATTTT. Its product reads: CASSPGLAGLDTQYF.